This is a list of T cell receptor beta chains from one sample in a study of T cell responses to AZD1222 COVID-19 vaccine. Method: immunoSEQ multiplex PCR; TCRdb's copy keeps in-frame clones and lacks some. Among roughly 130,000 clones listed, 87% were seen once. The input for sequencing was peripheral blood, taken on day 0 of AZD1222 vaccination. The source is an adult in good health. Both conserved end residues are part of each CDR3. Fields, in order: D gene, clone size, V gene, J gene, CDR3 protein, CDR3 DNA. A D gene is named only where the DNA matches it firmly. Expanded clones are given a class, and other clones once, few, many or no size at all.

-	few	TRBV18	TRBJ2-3	CASSPPMTDPSTDTQYF	TGTGCCAGCTCACCACCGATGACGGATCCTAGCACAGATACGCAGTATTTT
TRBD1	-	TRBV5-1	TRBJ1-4	CASSIGQGATNEKLFF	TGCGCCAGCAGCATCGGACAGGGAGCAACTAATGAAAAACTGTTTTTT
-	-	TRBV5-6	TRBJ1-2	CASSLSNYGYTF	TGTGCCAGCAGCTTGTCTAACTATGGCTACACCTTC
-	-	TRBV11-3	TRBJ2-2	CASSATGTAYGELFF	TGTGCCAGCAGCGCCACCGGGACGGCTTACGGGGAGCTGTTTTTT
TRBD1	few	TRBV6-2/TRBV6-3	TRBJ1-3	CASSYAAGGKDRGNTIYF	TGTGCCAGCAGTTACGCGGCAGGGGGAAAAGATCGTGGAAACACCATATATTTT
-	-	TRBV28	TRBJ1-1	CASRAYRVIRVNTEAFF	TGTGCCAGCAGGGCGTACAGGGTTATTAGGGTGAACACTGAAGCTTTCTTT
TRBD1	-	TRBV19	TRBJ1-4	CASTDQGTGWEKLFF	TGTGCCAGTACCGATCAGGGGACAGGTTGGGAAAAACTGTTTTTT
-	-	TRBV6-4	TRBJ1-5	CASSEGLYQPQHF	TGTGCCAGCAGTGAGGGCCTGTATCAGCCCCAGCATTTT
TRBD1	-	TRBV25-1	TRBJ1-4	CASSGDRETNEKLFF	TGTGCCAGCAGTGGGGACAGGGAAACTAATGAAAAACTGTTTTTT
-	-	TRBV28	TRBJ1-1	CASSLLGRNTEAFF	TGTGCCAGCAGTTTACTGGGAAGGAACACTGAAGCTTTCTTT
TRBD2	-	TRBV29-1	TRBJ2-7	CSVMGLAKYEQYF	TGCAGCGTGATGGGACTAGCGAAATACGAGCAGTACTTC
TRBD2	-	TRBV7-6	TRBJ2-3	CASSSGLAGGTDTQYF	TGTGCCAGCAGCTCGGGACTAGCGGGGGGCACAGATACGCAGTATTTT
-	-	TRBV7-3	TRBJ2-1	CASSLSGRRNEQFF	TGTGCCAGCAGCTTAAGTGGACGCCGGAATGAGCAGTTCTTC
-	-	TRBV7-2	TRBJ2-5	CASSLEDWRAETQYF	TGTGCCAGCAGCCTGGAAGATTGGCGCGCAGAGACCCAGTACTTC
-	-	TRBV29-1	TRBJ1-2	CSVYRVHGYTF	TGCAGCGTTTACAGGGTTCATGGCTACACCTTC
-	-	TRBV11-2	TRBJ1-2	CASSLGGLLNYGYTF	TGTGCCAGCAGCTTAGGAGGACTCCTAAACTATGGCTACACCTTC
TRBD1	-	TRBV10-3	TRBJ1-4	CAISDREGEKLFF	TGTGCCATCAGCGACAGGGAGGGTGAAAAACTGTTTTTT
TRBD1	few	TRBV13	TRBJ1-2	CASSLGTGDYGYTF	TGTGCCAGCAGCCTCGGGACAGGGGACTATGGCTACACCTTC
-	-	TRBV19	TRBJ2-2	CASSILQGGAGELFF	TGTGCCAGTAGTATCTTACAGGGGGGGGCCGGGGAGCTGTTTTTT
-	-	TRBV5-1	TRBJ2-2	CASSPNIRANTGELFF	TGCGCCAGCAGCCCAAACATTAGGGCGAACACCGGGGAGCTGTTTTTT
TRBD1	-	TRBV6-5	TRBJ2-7	CASSYRDRVYEQYF	TGTGCCAGCAGTTACCGGGACAGGGTCTACGAGCAGTACTTC
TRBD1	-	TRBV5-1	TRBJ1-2	CASSLAWTGGGYTF	TGCGCCAGCAGCTTGGCGTGGACAGGGGGAGGCTACACCTTC
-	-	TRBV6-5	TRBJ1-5	CASRPGQGTNQPQHF	TGTGCCAGCAGACCAGGGCAGGGGACGAATCAGCCCCAGCATTTT
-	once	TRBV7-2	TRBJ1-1	CASSPRRQGRTEAFF	TGTGCCAGCAGCCCTCGTCGCCAAGGGCGGACTGAAGCTTTCTTT
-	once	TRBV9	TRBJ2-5	CASSVATGVETQYF	TGTGCCAGCAGCGTAGCTACGGGGGTAGAGACCCAGTACTTC
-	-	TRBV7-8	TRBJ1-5	CASSDFGGSNQPQHF	TGTGCCAGCAGTGACTTTGGGGGTAGCAATCAGCCCCAGCATTTT
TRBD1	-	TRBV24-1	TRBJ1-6	CATSKMGQGHSLNSPLHF	TGTGCCACCAGTAAAATGGGACAGGGCCACTCGCTTAATTCACCCCTCCACTTT
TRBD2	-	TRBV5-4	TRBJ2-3	CASSRITSGGALSTDTQYF	TGTGCCAGCAGCAGAATAACTAGCGGGGGGGCGCTCAGCACAGATACGCAGTATTTT
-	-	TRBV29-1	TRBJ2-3	CSVEGGGPGDTQYF	TGCAGCGTTGAAGGGGGGGGGCCCGGAGATACGCAGTATTTT
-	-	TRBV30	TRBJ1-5	CAWSVPGSSNQPQHF	TGTGCCTGGAGTGTACCGGGATCCTCGAATCAGCCCCAGCATTTT
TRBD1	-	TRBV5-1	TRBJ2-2	CASSQPPDRVWAGELFF	TGCGCCAGCAGCCAACCGCCCGACAGGGTCTGGGCCGGGGAGCTGTTTTTT
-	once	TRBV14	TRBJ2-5	CASSLYPQETQYF	TGTGCCAGCAGCCTCTACCCCCAAGAGACCCAGTACTTC
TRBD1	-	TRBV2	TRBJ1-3	CASSEFGTASGNTIYF	TGTGCCAGCAGTGAATTCGGGACAGCCTCTGGAAACACCATATATTTT
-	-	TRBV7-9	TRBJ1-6	CASSLDRTYNSPLHF	TGTGCCAGCAGCCTGGACAGAACCTATAATTCACCCCTCCACTTT
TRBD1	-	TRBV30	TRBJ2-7	CAWSVQGTAYEQYF	TGTGCCTGGAGTGTACAAGGGACAGCCTACGAGCAGTACTTC
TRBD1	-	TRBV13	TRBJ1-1	CASSPNEETGRQVEAFF	TGTGCCAGCAGCCCAAATGAGGAGACAGGGAGGCAAGTCGAAGCTTTCTTT
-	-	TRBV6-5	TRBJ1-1	CASRLGSLSEAFF	TGTGCCAGCAGGCTAGGGAGTCTGAGCGAAGCTTTCTTT
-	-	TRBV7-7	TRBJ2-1	CASSPSGGGPNEQFF	TGTGCCAGCAGCCCTTCTGGGGGGGGGCCGAATGAGCAGTTCTTC
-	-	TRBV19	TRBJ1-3	CASSRTAGNTIYF	TGTGCCAGTAGTCGAACGGCTGGAAACACCATATATTTT
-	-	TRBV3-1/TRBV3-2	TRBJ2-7	CASTLRGTDEQYF	TGTGCCAGCACCCTGAGAGGGACTGACGAGCAGTACTTC
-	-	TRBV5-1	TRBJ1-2	CASSLDNSVGYTF	TGCGCCAGCAGCTTGGATAATTCGGTGGGCTACACCTTC
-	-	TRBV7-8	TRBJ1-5	CASSRTWGEGSQPQHF	TGTGCCAGCAGCCGGACCTGGGGGGAGGGTAGTCAGCCCCAGCATTTT
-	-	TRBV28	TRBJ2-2	CASLEDTNTGELFF	TGTGCCAGCTTAGAGGATACGAACACCGGGGAGCTGTTTTTT
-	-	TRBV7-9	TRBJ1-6	CASSPLGLRGSSYNSPLHF	TGTGCCAGCAGCCCCCTGGGGTTGAGGGGAAGCTCCTATAATTCACCCCTCCACTTT
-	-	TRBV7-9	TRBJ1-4	CASSTGGRGLFF	TGTGCCAGCAGCACGGGTGGCAGGGGACTGTTTTTT
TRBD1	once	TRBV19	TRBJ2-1	CASSPNRGQYNEQFF	TGTGCCAGTAGCCCGAACAGGGGCCAATACAATGAGCAGTTCTTC
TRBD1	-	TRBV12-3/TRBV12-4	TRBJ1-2	CASSITGAGYTF	TGTGCCAGCAGTATTACAGGGGCTGGCTACACCTTC
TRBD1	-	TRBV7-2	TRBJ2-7	CASKEQGAVFYEQYF	TGTGCCAGTAAGGAACAGGGGGCTGTGTTCTACGAGCAGTACTTC
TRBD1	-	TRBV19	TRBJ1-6	CASSGDDRGGSPLHF	TGTGCCAGTAGTGGTGATGACAGGGGGGGATCACCCCTCCACTTT
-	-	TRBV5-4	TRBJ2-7	CASSLDSQTYREQYF	TGTGCCAGCAGCTTGGACTCCCAAACGTATCGCGAGCAGTACTTC
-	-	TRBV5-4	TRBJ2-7	CASSFQGAGEQYF	TGTGCCAGCAGCTTTCAGGGTGCAGGCGAGCAGTACTTC
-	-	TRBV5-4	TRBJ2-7	CASSTTGRGSYEQYF	TGTGCCAGCAGCACAACAGGGAGGGGGAGCTACGAGCAGTACTTC
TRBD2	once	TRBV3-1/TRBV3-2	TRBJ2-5	CASSPGLAGGPPGTQYF	TGTGCCAGCAGCCCTGGACTAGCGGGGGGGCCCCCAGGGACCCAGTACTTC
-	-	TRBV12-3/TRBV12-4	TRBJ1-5	CASSSRGTQPQHF	TGTGCCAGCAGTTCCAGGGGTACTCAGCCCCAGCATTTT
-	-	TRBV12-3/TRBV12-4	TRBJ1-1	CASQGSLNTEAFF	TGTGCCAGTCAGGGGTCCCTGAACACTGAAGCTTTCTTT
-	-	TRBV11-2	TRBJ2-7	CASSLGGRGYEQYF	TGTGCCAGCAGCTTAGGTGGCCGGGGCTACGAGCAGTACTTC
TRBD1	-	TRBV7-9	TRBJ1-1	CASRDMGQGVTEAFF	TGTGCCAGCAGAGACATGGGACAGGGGGTCACTGAAGCTTTCTTT
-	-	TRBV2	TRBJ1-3	CASSEESSGNTIYF	TGTGCCAGCAGTGAAGAAAGTTCTGGAAACACCATATATTTT
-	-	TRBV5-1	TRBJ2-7	CASSGHPQPQGKGPSYEQYF	TGCGCCAGCAGCGGCCATCCCCAGCCGCAGGGCAAGGGACCTTCCTACGAGCAGTACTTC